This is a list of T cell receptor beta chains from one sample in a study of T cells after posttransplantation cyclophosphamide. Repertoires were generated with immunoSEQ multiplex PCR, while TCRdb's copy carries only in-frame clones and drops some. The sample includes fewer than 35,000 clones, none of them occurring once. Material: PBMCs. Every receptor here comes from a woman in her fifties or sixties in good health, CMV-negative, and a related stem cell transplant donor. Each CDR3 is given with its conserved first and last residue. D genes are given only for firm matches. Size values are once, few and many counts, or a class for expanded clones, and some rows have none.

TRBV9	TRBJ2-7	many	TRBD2	TGTGCCAGCAGCGTAGCCCTAGCGGGTGTCTCCTACGAGCAGTACTTC	CASSVALAGVSYEQYF
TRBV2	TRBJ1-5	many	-	TGTGCCAGCAGAGGTACAGGGAATCAGCCCCAGCATTTT	CASRGTGNQPQHF
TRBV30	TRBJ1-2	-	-	TGTGCCTGGACCCAGACAGGTCTTTATGGCTACACCTTC	CAWTQTGLYGYTF
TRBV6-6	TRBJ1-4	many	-	TGTGCCAGCAGGGAGGGGGGGGGAGGGGATTATGAAAAACTGTTTTTT	CASREGGGGDYEKLFF
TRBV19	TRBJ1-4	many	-	TGTGCCAGTAGCCCCGTGACCAGGGGTAATGAAAAACTGTTTTTT	CASSPVTRGNEKLFF
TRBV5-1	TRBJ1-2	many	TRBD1	TGCGCCAGCAGCTTAGGAGGGGGCGAGACTGGCTACACCTTC	CASSLGGGETGYTF
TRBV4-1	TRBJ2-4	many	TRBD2	TGCGCCAGCAGCTCTCGGACTAGCGGAAACATTCAGTACTTC	CASSSRTSGNIQYF
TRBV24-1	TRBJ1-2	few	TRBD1	TGTGCCACCAGTGTCGACAGGGGGTATGGCTACACCTTC	CATSVDRGYGYTF
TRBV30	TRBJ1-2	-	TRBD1	TGTGCCTGGAGTGGACAGGGAGGCTATGGCTACACCTTC	CAWSGQGGYGYTF
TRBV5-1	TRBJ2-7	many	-	TGCGCCAGCAGCTCGAACCTTGGGGGGGCAGGCGAGCAGTACTTC	CASSSNLGGAGEQYF
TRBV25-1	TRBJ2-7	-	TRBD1	TGTGCCAGTGGACAGGGGGCTTCCTACGAGCAGTACTTC	CASGQGASYEQYF
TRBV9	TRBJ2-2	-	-	TGTGCCAGCAGCGTAGTAACGGACACTGGGGAGCTGTTTTTT	CASSVVTDTGELFF
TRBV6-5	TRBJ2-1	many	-	TGTGCCAGCCGTAACAATGACTACAATGAGCAGTTCTTC	CASRNNDYNEQFF
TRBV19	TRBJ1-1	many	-	TGTGCCAGTAGTATTTACACGAACAGGGACACTGAAGCTTTCTTT	CASSIYTNRDTEAFF
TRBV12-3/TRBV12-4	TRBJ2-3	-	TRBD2	TGTGCCAGCACCGGGGGGGGCCGGGATACGCAGTATTTT	CASTGGGRDTQYF
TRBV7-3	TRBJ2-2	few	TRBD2	TGTGCCAGCAGCGCGGGACTAGCGGGGCATGGGGAGCTGTTTTTT	CASSAGLAGHGELFF
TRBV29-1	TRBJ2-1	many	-	TGCAGCGTTGAGAGGCTAGCCCCACATGAGCAGTTCTTC	CSVERLAPHEQFF
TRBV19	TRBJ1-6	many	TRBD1	TGTGCCAGTAGTATAACAGGGGAGGATTCACCCCTCCACTTT	CASSITGEDSPLHF
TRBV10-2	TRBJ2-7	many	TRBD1	TGCGCCAGCGAGGGACAGGGGTCCGAGCAGTACTTC	CASEGQGSEQYF
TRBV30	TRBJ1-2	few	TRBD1	TGTGCCTGGGGGGGGGACAGGCTAGACTATGGCTACACCTTC	CAWGGDRLDYGYTF
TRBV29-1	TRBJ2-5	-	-	TGCAGCGTCGGGACACTGACGAGGGAGACCCAGTACTTC	CSVGTLTRETQYF
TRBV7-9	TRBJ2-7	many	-	TGTGCCAGCAGCTTAAATGCTCGACTCTCCTACGAGCAGTACTTC	CASSLNARLSYEQYF
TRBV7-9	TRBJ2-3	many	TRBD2	TGTGCCAGCAGCTACGGACTAGACTCATCCACAGATACGCAGTATTTT	CASSYGLDSSTDTQYF
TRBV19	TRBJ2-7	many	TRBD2	TGTGCCACAAGAGGGACTAGCGGGGAATACACCTACGAGCAGTACTTC	CATRGTSGEYTYEQYF
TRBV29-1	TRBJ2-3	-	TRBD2	TGCAGCGTAGAAGGACTAGCGGGGTTTCGGGATACGCAGTATTTT	CSVEGLAGFRDTQYF
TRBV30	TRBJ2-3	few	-	TGTGCCTGGAGTGTACTGCGGGGAAGCACAGATACGCAGTATTTT	CAWSVLRGSTDTQYF
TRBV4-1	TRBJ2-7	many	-	TGCGCCAGCAGCCAAGATTCGGCGGAGGGGAAGCAGTACTTC	CASSQDSAEGKQYF
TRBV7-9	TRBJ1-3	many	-	TGTGCCAGCAGCTCTCAGGGAAACACCATATATTTT	CASSSQGNTIYF
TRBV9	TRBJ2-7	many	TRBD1	TGTGCCAGCAGCGGGGACAGTTCCTACGAGCAGTACTTC	CASSGDSSYEQYF
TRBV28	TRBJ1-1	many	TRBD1	TGTGCCAGCAGTGTCCCAGGGGGTGCTGCTTTCTTT	CASSVPGGAAFF
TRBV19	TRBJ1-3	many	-	TGTGCCAGTAGGGGCGGCCATGGGGGCCGCGGTGGAAACACCATATATTTT	CASRGGHGGRGGNTIYF
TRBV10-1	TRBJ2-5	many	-	TGCGCCAGCAGTGAGCGGGGGGCTTTAGAGACCCAGTACTTC	CASSERGALETQYF
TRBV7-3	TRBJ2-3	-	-	TGTGCCAGCAGCCCAGGGGGCGGGGGGGGCACAGATACGCAGTATTTT	CASSPGGGGGTDTQYF
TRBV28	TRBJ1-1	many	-	TGTGCCAGCAGTTATGTGAGGGTCTCTGAAGCTTTCTTT	CASSYVRVSEAFF
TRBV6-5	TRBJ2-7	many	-	TGTGCCAGCAGTTCCGTAGCGGCAACCTACGAGCAGTACTTC	CASSSVAATYEQYF
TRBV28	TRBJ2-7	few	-	TGTGCCAGCAGTTTAGCGTTGGGCGTGTACGAGCAGTACTTC	CASSLALGVYEQYF
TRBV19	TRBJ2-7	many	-	TGTGCGACTAGGAAGCAGGGGGTGTACGAGCAGTACTTC	CATRKQGVYEQYF
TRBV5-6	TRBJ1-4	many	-	TGTGCCAGCAGCTTGGAAGGTGGTTTCGCAACTAATGAAAAACTGTTTTTT	CASSLEGGFATNEKLFF
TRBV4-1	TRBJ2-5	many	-	TGCGCCAGCAGCCAAGTCAGGGGACAAGAGACCCAGTACTTC	CASSQVRGQETQYF
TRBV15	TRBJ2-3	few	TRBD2	TGTGCCACCAGCAGAGATGGACTAGCGACAGATACGCAGTATTTT	CATSRDGLATDTQYF
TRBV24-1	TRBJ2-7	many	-	TGTGCCACCAGTGCCCTTAAAGGGACATACCAAAACGAGCAGTACTTC	CATSALKGTYQNEQYF
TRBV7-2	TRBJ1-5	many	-	TGTGCCAGCAGCCCGGCAGGGTATAGCAATCAGCCCCAGCATTTT	CASSPAGYSNQPQHF
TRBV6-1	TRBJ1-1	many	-	TGTGCCAGCAGAAATGGGGCGGACACTGAAGCTTTCTTT	CASRNGADTEAFF
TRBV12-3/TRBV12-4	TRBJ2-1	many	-	TGTGCCAGCAGCCGGTCTAGCGCCCACTACAATGAGCAGTTCTTC	CASSRSSAHYNEQFF
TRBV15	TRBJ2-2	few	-	TGTGCCACCAGCAGAAAGAATAGCGTTCTCACCGGGGAGCTGTTTTTT	CATSRKNSVLTGELFF
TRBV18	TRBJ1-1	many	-	TGTGCCAGCTCCCTCGGACTCGACACTGAAGCTTTCTTT	CASSLGLDTEAFF
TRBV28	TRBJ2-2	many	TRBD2	TGTGCCAGTTCCGGGACTAGCGACCTTAACACCGGGGAGCTGTTTTTT	CASSGTSDLNTGELFF
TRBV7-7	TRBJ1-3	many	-	TGTGCTAGCAGCTTAGGAGGGCAGACTGGAAACACCATATATTTT	CASSLGGQTGNTIYF
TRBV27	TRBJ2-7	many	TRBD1	TGTGCCAGCAGTTTCGGCCGGGACAGGGGTTACGAGCAGTACTTC	CASSFGRDRGYEQYF